This is a list of T cell receptor beta chains from one sample in a study of blood T cell repertoires in COVID-19. Sequenced by immunoSEQ multiplex PCR; TCRdb stores in-frame clones only, minus some. The sample lists some 260,000 clones; roughly 80% were seen once. Sequences were obtained from peripheral blood. These receptors all come from a woman aged 40 to 49 with active or convalescent COVID-19. The CDR3 runs from the conserved cysteine through the conserved F or W. The D gene is left open where the match is weak. For some rows the clone size is stated as once, few or many, or as a class when expanded; others skip it.

v_call	d_call	j_call	clone_size	cdr3_aa	cdr3_nt
TRBV3-1/TRBV3-2	NA	TRBJ1-2	many	CASSPGQDGYTF	TGTGCCAGCAGCCCGGGACAAGATGGCTACACCTTC
TRBV28	TRBD2	TRBJ2-1	once	CASIHSGGADNEQFF	TGTGCCAGCATTCATAGCGGGGGGGCCGACAATGAGCAGTTCTTC
TRBV20-1	NA	TRBJ1-1	NA	CSASFQGSVNTEAFF	TGCAGTGCTAGTTTTCAGGGGAGCGTGAACACTGAAGCTTTCTTT
TRBV9	NA	TRBJ2-1	once	CASSVAGSGSYNEQFF	TGTGCCAGCAGCGTAGCAGGTTCAGGCTCCTACAATGAGCAGTTCTTC
TRBV30	TRBD1	TRBJ1-2	NA	CAWRGTGQYGYTF	TGTGCCTGGCGTGGGACAGGACAATATGGCTACACCTTC
TRBV2	NA	TRBJ1-5	NA	CASGEFANQPQHF	TGTGCCAGTGGGGAGTTTGCAAATCAGCCCCAGCATTTT
TRBV15	NA	TRBJ2-5	NA	CATSRGASQETQYF	TGTGCCACCAGCAGAGGGGCCAGCCAAGAGACCCAGTACTTC
TRBV6-5	NA	TRBJ1-1	NA	CASKTAMNTEAFF	TGTGCCAGTAAGACAGCCATGAACACTGAAGCTTTCTTT
TRBV11-2	TRBD1	TRBJ1-3	NA	CASTLTGSGNTIYF	TGTGCCAGCACCCTGACAGGGTCAGGAAACACCATATATTTT
TRBV14	NA	TRBJ2-1	NA	CASSPPGVAGEQFF	TGTGCCAGCAGCCCCCCCGGAGTGGCAGGGGAGCAGTTCTTC
TRBV12-5	TRBD2	TRBJ2-3	NA	CASGLGLAGDDTQYF	TGTGCTAGTGGTTTGGGACTAGCGGGGGATGATACGCAGTATTTT
TRBV5-4	NA	TRBJ1-2	once	CASSLFGESGGNTF	TGTGCCAGCAGCTTGTTCGGGGAGTCCGGAGGCAACACCTTC
TRBV5-1	TRBD1	TRBJ1-3	NA	CASSLGTGFSNTIYF	TGCGCCAGCAGCTTGGGGACAGGGTTTAGTAACACCATATATTTT
TRBV4-1	NA	TRBJ1-2	NA	CASSQDRHLSYGYTF	TGCGCCAGCAGCCAAGACAGGCATCTGTCCTATGGCTACACCTTC
TRBV2	NA	TRBJ1-5	NA	CASSEEETGGQPQHF	TGTGCCAGCAGTGAAGAGGAGACTGGCGGGCAGCCCCAGCATTTT
TRBV5-1	TRBD1	TRBJ1-2	NA	CASSSTGGADYGYTF	TGCGCCAGCAGCTCTACAGGGGGCGCAGACTATGGCTACACCTTC
TRBV3-1/TRBV3-2	TRBD1	TRBJ1-1	NA	CASSDDPQGADAFF	TGTGCCAGCAGCGATGACCCCCAGGGGGCGGACGCTTTCTTT
TRBV19	NA	TRBJ2-5	NA	CASRQAERRQETQYF	TGTGCCAGTAGACAGGCGGAGAGACGACAAGAGACCCAGTACTTC
TRBV19	NA	TRBJ1-5	NA	CASSIPGQISNQPQHF	TGTGCCAGTAGTATCCCCGGACAGATTAGCAATCAGCCCCAGCATTTT
TRBV5-1	NA	TRBJ2-1	NA	CASSPTGPGASYNEQFF	TGCGCCAGCAGCCCCACCGGGCCAGGGGCCTCCTACAATGAGCAGTTCTTC
TRBV20-1	NA	TRBJ2-3	NA	CSASSRGTSTDTQYF	TGCAGTGCTAGTAGCCGAGGTACTAGCACAGATACGCAGTATTTT
TRBV28	NA	TRBJ2-5	once	CASSPLLQTQYF	TGTGCCAGCAGTCCGCTATTACAGACCCAGTACTTC